This T cell receptor (beta chain) was retrieved from a study of human T cells and chemical hapten exposure (dated by TCRdb to the early 2020s). Turning to the overall study: For sensitization, 2% DPC in acetone was applied to a 2 cm by 2 cm area of upper inner arm skin. Throughout the study period of roughly five months, patients also received therapeutic DPC doses to the scalp every week. Patch testing on the upper back used Finn chambers containing 0.01% DPC, with scoring done after 6 days according to International Contact Dermatitis Research Group standards. The mostly female patient cohort included alopecia areata with under or over 50% scalp involvement, alopecia totalis and alopecia universalis. Libraries were pooled for sequencing, and variation in per-sample TCR yields was attributed mainly to small differences in library volumes within the pool. The study tracked peripheral blood TCR repertoire changes in vivo during primary and secondary sensitization to the hapten diphenylcyclopropenone (DPC) in alopecia patients. Blood was sampled from patients pre-sensitization (week 0) and at 2, 6 and about 24 weeks after DPC sensitization. Nearly 30 alopecia patients provided blood for TCR sequencing at one to four time points (pre-sensitization, 2, 6 and 24 weeks).

As encoded in the germline V gene (reference sequence), CDR1 is MNHNY while CDR2 is SVGAGI. Relative to germline, V is missing 2 bases and J is missing 7 bases, with 14 bases of the junction outside any gene match. The CDR3 holds 18 amino acids from the cysteine to the phenylalanine. The kept DNA is CDR3 alone, 54 bases in frame from the first base. The investigation overall reported the following: DPC sensitization did not change the number of TCRs with a frequency above 1 in 1000, and there was no evidence of changes in global repertoire structure. Repeated subsampling changed both the strength of the expansion versus patch-test correlation and the threshold at which that correlation became significant. Compared with pre-sensitization or healthy control sets, expanded TCRs formed significantly more large CDR3 similarity clusters, which is consistent with antigen-driven responses. All patients had alopecia, a presumed autoimmune disease, so their immune response might differ from that of healthy individuals. Patch test score was positively correlated with the number of PT1 expanded TCRs, with significance at thresholds 8, 16 and 32 but not at 4.

This clonotype turned up a few times. Its antigen is not yet known. There are no base qualities to consult, and no much larger clone falls within one base. Libraries were built with RACE. TCRdb lists the instrument as NextSeq 500. During library preparation, unique molecular identifiers were attached to individual cDNA molecules so that TCRs could be counted quantitatively and reproducibly. Each blood RNA sample was used to sequence both TCR alpha and TCR beta chains. Turning to the authors' computational methods: The median number of TCRs per sample was over 95,000, ranging from about 23,224 to 750,000. V, J and CDR3 annotation of the TCR reads was performed with the Decombinator software suite. Every sample was subsampled to the same number of TCRs (28,000) for the PS versus PT1 abundance plots. TCRs were defined as expanded if absent before sensitization and observed at least eight times at the 2-week time point. The raw public data were reprocessed by TCRdb itself: fastp quality trimming at Q25, MiXCR clonotype calling, in-frame beta chains only. Each record represents a unique CDR3 protein, reported with the most common genes and DNA among its rows. The V and J calls shown here were made by TCRdb, not taken from the authors' results. This sample comprises 84,000 or so distinct CDR3 sequences, around 9.6% of them detected only once. The ten largest clonotypes hold roughly 2.5% of the sample.

In the paper's terms, the time point label means: patch test 2, 6 weeks after DPC sensitization. Taken with the paper, the label for treatment or condition translates to: therapeutic diphenylcyclopropenone sensitization with weekly scalp DPC. Blood at each patch-test visit was drawn before the patch test was applied. Patients were eligible if aged 18 to 70, diagnosed with alopecia and judged suitable for DPC therapy, and pregnant patients were excluded. Total RNA was extracted from unfractionated whole blood collected in Tempus Blood RNA tubes. This chain joins TRBV6-6 to TRBJ1-4; TRBD1 fits 9 bases in the junction. The TCR sequence derives from a woman under 40 with alopecia areata. Some clones in this sample may be carry-over from other donors' samples. Sequenced here: whole blood, sampled in connection with sensitization to the hapten diphenylcyclopropenone (DPC). The CDR3 corresponds to CASSYRDLQGAGVEKLFF. The DNA reads as follows: TGTGCCAGCAGTTACCGAGATTTACAGGGGGCCGGGGTTGAAAAACTGTTTTTT.